This T cell receptor (beta chain) was recovered during a study of identifying expanded T cells in peripheral blood. As for this clone: Its antigen is unidentified.

Whole-study findings and limits: Clone count variance between roughly 2-week samples rose with total template count. Over two and four weeks, about 15 and 18 clones changed, versus more than 1 between replicates.

Germline CDR1 SGHNT, CDR2 YYREEE (reference sequence). This CDR3 is 14 amino acids long. Trimming shortened V by 0 bases and J by 10 bases, and 13 bases separated the two germline ends. Healthy donors had no documented immune events, such as infections, while sampled. Profiled with immunoSEQ multiplex PCR; TCRdb holds only in-frame clones, not every one. Counted here are about 100,000 clones, 88% occurring once; the ten biggest clones make up about 4.2%. The TCR was taken from a person aged 18 to 70 in good health. The chain carries TRBV5-4 and TRBJ1-4; D is unclear. The sequenced material came from blood. The CDR3 loop reads CASSLDSDKGKLFF. The CDR3 DNA reads as TGTGCCAGCAGCTTGGATAGCGACAAGGGAAAACTGTTTTTT.